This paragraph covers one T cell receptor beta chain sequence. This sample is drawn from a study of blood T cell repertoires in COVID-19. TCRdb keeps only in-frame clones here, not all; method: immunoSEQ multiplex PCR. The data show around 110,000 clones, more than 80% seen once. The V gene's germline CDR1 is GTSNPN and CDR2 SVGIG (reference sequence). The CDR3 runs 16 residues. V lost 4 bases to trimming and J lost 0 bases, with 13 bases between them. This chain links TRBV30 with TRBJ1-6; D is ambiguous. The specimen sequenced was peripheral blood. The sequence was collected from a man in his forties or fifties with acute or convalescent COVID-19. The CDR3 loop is CAWKGGSSSYNSPLHF. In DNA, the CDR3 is TGTGCCTGGAAAGGCGGCTCGAGCTCCTATAATTCACCCCTCCACTTT. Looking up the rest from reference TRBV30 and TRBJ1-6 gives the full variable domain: SQTIHQWPATLVQPVGSPLSLECTVEGTSNPNLYWYRQAAGRGLQLLFYSVGIGQISSEVPQNLSASRPQDRQFILSSKKLLLSDSGFYLCAWKGGSSSYNSPLHFGNGTRLTVT.